The rows below give T cell receptor beta chains drawn from one sample of a study of cytomegalovirus exposure and HLA in healthy donors. The protocol was immunoSEQ multiplex PCR, while the TCRdb copy is restricted to in-frame clones and leaves out a portion. In the table there are roughly 150,000 clones, 68% of which are singletons. Material for sequencing was PBMCs. These receptors originate from a man aged 30-40 years in good health and CMV-seropositive. Each CDR3 is given with its conserved first and last residue. D genes are given only for firm matches. Clone size is not always given. Where it is, it says once, few, many or a class for expanded clones.

CDR3 DNA	CDR3 protein	CDR3 length	J gene	V gene	D gene	clone size
TGTGCCAGCAGCGCAACAGGGGTTTACGAAAAACTGTTTTTT	CASSATGVYEKLFF	14	TRBJ1-4	TRBV9	TRBD1	-
TGTTGCGTGTCGGGTATCAGATATAATGAGCAGTTCTTC	CCVSGIRYNEQFF	13	TRBJ2-1	TRBV21-1	-	once
TGTGCCAGTCGACAGGGTTTGACAGATACGCAGTATTTT	CASRQGLTDTQYF	13	TRBJ2-3	TRBV19	TRBD1	-
TGTGCCTGGAGAACCGGGACAGGGAACACTGAAGCTTTCTTT	CAWRTGTGNTEAFF	14	TRBJ1-1	TRBV30	TRBD1	once
TGTGCCAGCAGCCAATTACTCTCTGGGGCCAACGTCCTGACTTTC	CASSQLLSGANVLTF	15	TRBJ2-6	TRBV4-2	-	once
TGCGCCAGCAGCTTGGACCCGGACAGATCCAATCAGCCCCAGCATTTT	CASSLDPDRSNQPQHF	16	TRBJ1-5	TRBV5-1	-	-
TGTGCCAGCAGCGCCGGAGCGACTAGCGGGTCAACAGATACGCAGTATTTT	CASSAGATSGSTDTQYF	17	TRBJ2-3	TRBV11-3	TRBD2	-
TGCGCCAGCAGGGAGACAGGGAGAGCGGGAAACACCATATATTTT	CASRETGRAGNTIYF	15	TRBJ1-3	TRBV10-1	TRBD1	few
TGTGCTAGCAGCTCGGGGTACCGCCAAGAGACCCAGTACTTC	CASSSGYRQETQYF	14	TRBJ2-5	TRBV7-7	-	-
TGTGCCAGCAGCGTAGATTCCGGGGGAGTGAGAGCTTTCTTT	CASSVDSGGVRAFF	14	TRBJ1-1	TRBV9	-	few
TGTGCCAGCAGTGAAGGGGTAGGGGGCGGGGGCACAGATACGCAGTATTTT	CASSEGVGGGGTDTQYF	17	TRBJ2-3	TRBV6-1	-	-
TGTGCCAGCAAGAGACTCGGGTGGGACGAGCAGTACTTC	CASKRLGWDEQYF	13	TRBJ2-7	TRBV6-1	-	-
TGTGCCAGCAGTTTATATCGGACAGGGGGGCAAGCTTTCTTT	CASSLYRTGGQAFF	14	TRBJ1-1	TRBV27	TRBD1	few
TGTGCCATCAGTGAGTCGACGCAGGACTATGGCTACACCTTC	CAISESTQDYGYTF	14	TRBJ1-2	TRBV10-3	-	few
TGTGCCAGCAGCCTACAGGGGATGGGCACTGAAGCTTTCTTT	CASSLQGMGTEAFF	14	TRBJ1-1	TRBV14	TRBD1	-
TGCGCCAGCAGGAGCGGGGCAAGCACAGATACGCAGTATTTT	CASRSGASTDTQYF	14	TRBJ2-3	TRBV10-1	TRBD2	-
TGTTCCAGCAGCTTTGCCCAGGGACTGGCCGAGCAGTACTTC	CSSSFAQGLAEQYF	14	TRBJ2-7	TRBV7-9	-	-
TGTGCCAGCAGCACCCAGGCTTTAGCTAACTATGGCTACACCTTC	CASSTQALANYGYTF	15	TRBJ1-2	TRBV9	-	-
TGCAGCGTCACGGGGACTGAGTCGGAGACCCAGTACTTC	CSVTGTESETQYF	13	TRBJ2-5	TRBV29-1	-	-
TGCGCCAGCAGCTTGGAGCGGGGTTCCTACAATGAGCAGTTCTTC	CASSLERGSYNEQFF	15	TRBJ2-1	TRBV5-1	TRBD2	-
TGTGCCAGTAGTATAGCCGGGGGTCCCTACGAGCAGTACTTC	CASSIAGGPYEQYF	14	TRBJ2-7	TRBV19	-	-
TGTGCCAGCAGTTACTCGGACAGCTATGGCTACACCTTC	CASSYSDSYGYTF	13	TRBJ1-2	TRBV6-5	-	few
TGCGCCAGCAGTGACGTCATCATAGGACAGGGCACCCTAAACTATGGCTACACCTTC	CASSDVIIGQGTLNYGYTF	19	TRBJ1-2	TRBV10-2	TRBD1	few
TGTGCCATCAGTGATGCCGGGACTACCAAAAACATTCAGTACTTC	CAISDAGTTKNIQYF	15	TRBJ2-4	TRBV10-3	TRBD2	-
TGCGCCAGCAGCCTGGGACAGGGAGGAAACATTCCGTCCTTC	CASSLGQGGNIPSF	14	TRBJ2-4	TRBV5-1	TRBD1	few
TGTGCCAGCAGCCAAGATGTCATGACTAGCGGGATTACCGGGGAGCTGTTTTTT	CASSQDVMTSGITGELFF	18	TRBJ2-2	TRBV4-2	TRBD2	-
TGCAGCGTTGAGGTGGCCAGGGGGTACTACGAGCAGTACTTC	CSVEVARGYYEQYF	14	TRBJ2-7	TRBV29-1	TRBD1	-
TGTGCCAGCAGCATTCGACAGGGGAATCAGCCCCAGCATTTT	CASSIRQGNQPQHF	14	TRBJ1-5	TRBV7-2	TRBD1	-
TGTGCCAGCAGTTACCAAGGACAGGGGAGAGAAAAACTGTTTTTT	CASSYQGQGREKLFF	15	TRBJ1-4	TRBV6-5	TRBD1	few
TGTGCCACCCGGGACACCTACTACAATGAGCAGTTCTTC	CATRDTYYNEQFF	13	TRBJ2-1	TRBV27	-	-
TGTGCCAGCAGCCTAGGGGCTAGCGGAACCATACCGCTATCGAACACCGGGGAGCTGTTTTTT	CASSLGASGTIPLSNTGELFF	21	TRBJ2-2	TRBV7-3	TRBD2	-
TGTGCCGGGTGGGCAGGGGGTATCAATCAGCCCCAGCATTTT	CAGWAGGINQPQHF	14	TRBJ1-5	TRBV28	TRBD1	few
TGTGCCTGGAGGGGACGCGGGAGCTCCTACGAGCAGTACTTC	CAWRGRGSSYEQYF	14	TRBJ2-7	TRBV30	TRBD2	-
TGTGCCAGCAGTTTCAAGGGGCTATTCTCACTGGATACGCAGTATTTT	CASSFKGLFSLDTQYF	16	TRBJ2-3	TRBV27	-	-
TGTGCCAGCAGCCCCGCCAGGGTAAGCAATCAGCCCCAGCATTTT	CASSPARVSNQPQHF	15	TRBJ1-5	TRBV7-8	-	-
TGTGCCAGCAGTTCCAACCCTAGCGCCACAGATACGCAGTATTTT	CASSSNPSATDTQYF	15	TRBJ2-3	TRBV27	-	-
TGTGCCAGCAGCGGGGGGACCGGCAGTGAAGCTTTCTTT	CASSGGTGSEAFF	13	TRBJ1-1	TRBV28	-	-
TGTGCCAGCAGTCAAGGCGGAAACTATGGCTACACCTTC	CASSQGGNYGYTF	13	TRBJ1-2	TRBV27	-	-
TGTGCCAGTAGTCCCACCAGACAGGGACGAAACACTGAAGCTTTCTTT	CASSPTRQGRNTEAFF	16	TRBJ1-1	TRBV19	TRBD1	few
TGTGCCAGCAGCGTAGGGTTAGGGGGCGTCTATGGCTACACCTTC	CASSVGLGGVYGYTF	15	TRBJ1-2	TRBV9	TRBD1	-
TGTGCCAGTGGCCCTAGCCAGAACTATAATTCACCCCTCCACTTT	CASGPSQNYNSPLHF	15	TRBJ1-6	TRBV19	-	-
TGTGCCAGCAGTCCACGGAGCAGGGATTGGAATCAGCCCCAGCATTTT	CASSPRSRDWNQPQHF	16	TRBJ1-5	TRBV2	-	-
TGTGCCAGCAGATACTTTAGCGGGAGCTCCTACAATGAGCAGTTCTTC	CASRYFSGSSYNEQFF	16	TRBJ2-1	TRBV6-5	TRBD2	-
TGTGCCAGCAGCATGGGGACAGGGGGCCCTAATGAAAAACTGTTTTTT	CASSMGTGGPNEKLFF	16	TRBJ1-4	TRBV5-4	TRBD1	-
TGTGCCAGCAGCTCGCTGACGGGACAGGGGGCGTCCGACACTGAAGCTTTCTTT	CASSSLTGQGASDTEAFF	18	TRBJ1-1	TRBV11-2	TRBD1	-
TGTGCCAGCAGGGGGGCGGGGGCCGATTATGGCTACACCTTC	CASRGAGADYGYTF	14	TRBJ1-2	TRBV27	-	-
TGTGCCAGCAGCTTAACTCAGGGCTCCTACGAGCAGTACTTC	CASSLTQGSYEQYF	14	TRBJ2-7	TRBV7-9	-	-
TGTGCCAGCAGCCCGGGGACAGGACCTCAAGAGACCCAGTACTTC	CASSPGTGPQETQYF	15	TRBJ2-5	TRBV6-5	TRBD1	-
TGCGCCAGCAGCTTACGGGTGGTACCCCCTCCCTACGAGCAGTACTTC	CASSLRVVPPPYEQYF	16	TRBJ2-7	TRBV5-1	-	-
TGCAGTGCTACCCGCGGACAGGTATACACCTTC	CSATRGQVYTF	11	TRBJ1-2	TRBV20-1	TRBD1	-
TGTGCCTGGCTTGCGACATCGAACACTGAAGCTTTCTTT	CAWLATSNTEAFF	13	TRBJ1-1	TRBV30	-	-
TGTGCCAGCAGCCCGGGATGGGGGCTTGGCTACACCTTC	CASSPGWGLGYTF	13	TRBJ1-2	TRBV5-6	-	-